This T cell receptor beta chain was identified during a study of T cell clonotyping in hematopoietic cell transplantation. Across the study: Recipients' pretransplant samples followed cytoreduction.

Clones were read by immunoSEQ multiplex PCR, and TCRdb kept only the in-frame ones, dropping some. The table records several thousand clones, 65% to 80% of them present only once. Stated time point: recipient sample about 28 days before transplant, after cytoreduction. Germline values: CDR1 SNHLY, CDR2 FYNNEI. V was cut by 10 bases and J by 0 bases, with 13 bases left in between. The CDR3 covers 13 residues. In the case of this clone: Antigen unknown.

The study, taken as a whole, reports: Without cell sorting, CD4 versus CD8 contributions remain unresolved. At the given depth, recipient repertoires were over 97% de novo clonotypes.

J is TRBJ2-7 and V is TRBV2; D possibly corresponds to TRBD1 (5 bases). The receptor comes from a man in his fifties or sixties with acute myeloid leukemia. Some clones in this sample may be carry-over from other donors' samples. This specimen was peripheral blood mononuclear cells, taken before stem cell transplant. CDR3 nucleotide sequence: TGTGCCAATCGACAGACGAGCTCCTACGAGCAGTACTTC. It specifies CANRQTSSYEQYF.